This T cell receptor beta chain was sequenced for a study of shared clonotypes between healthy human individuals. In regard to this clone: Antigen unknown.

Method: immunoSEQ multiplex PCR; TCRdb's copy keeps in-frame clones and lacks some. Among a few hundred thousand clones listed, about 69% were seen once. Study results and caveats: Of the naive CD4 clonotypes, about 5% were shared across a few donors.

J was trimmed by 3 bases and V by 4 bases; bases with no gene match: 5. The CDR3 is made up of 14 amino acids. The germline gives CDR1 KGHSH, CDR2 LQKENI. The V call is TRBV18, the J call TRBJ2-7; 8 nucleotides agree with TRBD1. The sequence was obtained from a man between 25 and 39 years old in good health. Input material: memory CD4+ T cells sorted from blood. Subset here: CD45RA-negative fraction. Here the CDR3 reads CASSLLDRVYEQYF. The DNA for the CDR3 is TGTGCCAGCTCACTCCTGGACAGGGTCTACGAGCAGTACTTC.